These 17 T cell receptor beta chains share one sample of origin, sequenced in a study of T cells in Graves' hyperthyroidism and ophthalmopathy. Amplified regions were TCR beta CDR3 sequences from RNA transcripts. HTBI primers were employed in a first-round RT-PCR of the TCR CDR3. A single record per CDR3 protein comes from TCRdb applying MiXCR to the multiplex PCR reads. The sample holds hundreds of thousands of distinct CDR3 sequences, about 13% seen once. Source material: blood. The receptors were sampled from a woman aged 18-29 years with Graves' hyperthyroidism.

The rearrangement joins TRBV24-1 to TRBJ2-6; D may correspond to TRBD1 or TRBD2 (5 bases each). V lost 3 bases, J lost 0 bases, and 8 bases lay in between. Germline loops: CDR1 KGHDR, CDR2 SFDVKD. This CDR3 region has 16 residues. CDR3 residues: CATSDPGPSGANVLTF. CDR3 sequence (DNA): TGTGCCACCAGTGATCCGGGACCCTCTGGGGCCAACGTCCTGACTTTC.

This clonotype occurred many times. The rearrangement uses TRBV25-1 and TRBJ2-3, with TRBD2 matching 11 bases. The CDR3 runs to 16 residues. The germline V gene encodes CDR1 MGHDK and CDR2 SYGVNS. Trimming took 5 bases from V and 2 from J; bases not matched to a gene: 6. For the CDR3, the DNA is TGTGCCAGCAGTTCACGACTAGCGGGGTACACAGATACGCAGTATTTT. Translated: CASSSRLAGYTDTQYF. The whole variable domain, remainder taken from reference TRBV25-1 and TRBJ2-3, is EADIYQTPRYLVIGTGKKITLECSQTMGHDKMYWYQQDPGMELHLIHYSYGVNSTEKGDLSSESTVSRIRTEHFPLTLESARPSHTSQYLCASSSRLAGYTDTQYFGPGTRLTVL.

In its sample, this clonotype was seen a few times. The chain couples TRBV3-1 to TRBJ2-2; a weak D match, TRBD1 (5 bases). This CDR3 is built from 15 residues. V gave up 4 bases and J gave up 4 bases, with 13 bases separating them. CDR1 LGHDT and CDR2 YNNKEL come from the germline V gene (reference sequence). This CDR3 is CASSPDTTGTGELFF. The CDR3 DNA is TGTGCCAGCAGCCCGGACACCACCGGCACCGGGGAGCTGTTTTTT.

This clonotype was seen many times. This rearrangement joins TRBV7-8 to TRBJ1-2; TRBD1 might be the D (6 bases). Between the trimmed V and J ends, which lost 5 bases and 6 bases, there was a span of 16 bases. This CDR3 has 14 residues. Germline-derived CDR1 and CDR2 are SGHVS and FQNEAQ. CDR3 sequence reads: CASSRRGAQDGYTF. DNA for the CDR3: TGTGCCAGCAGCCGGCGGGGGGCGCAGGATGGCTACACCTTC.

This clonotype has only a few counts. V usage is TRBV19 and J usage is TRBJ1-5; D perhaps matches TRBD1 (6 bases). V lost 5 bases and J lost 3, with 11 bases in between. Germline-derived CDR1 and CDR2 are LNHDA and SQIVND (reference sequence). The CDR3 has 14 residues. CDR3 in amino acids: CASSPTGINQPQHF. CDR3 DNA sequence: TGTGCCAGTAGTCCAACAGGGATCAATCAGCCCCAGCATTTT.

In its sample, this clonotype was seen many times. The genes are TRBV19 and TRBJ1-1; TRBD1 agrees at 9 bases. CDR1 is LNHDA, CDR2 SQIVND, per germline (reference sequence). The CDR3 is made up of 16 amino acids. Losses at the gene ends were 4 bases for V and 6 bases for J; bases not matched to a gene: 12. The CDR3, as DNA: TGTGCCAGTAGTACCCGGACAGGGGCGGGAGAGGCTGAAGCTTTCTTT. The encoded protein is CASSTRTGAGEAEAFF.

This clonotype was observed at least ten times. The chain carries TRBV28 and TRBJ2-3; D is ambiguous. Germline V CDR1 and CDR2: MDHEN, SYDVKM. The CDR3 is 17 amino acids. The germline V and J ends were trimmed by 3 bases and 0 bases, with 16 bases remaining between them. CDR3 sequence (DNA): TGTGCCAGCAGTTTTGGGCTTGGAGTCGCTAGCACAGATACGCAGTATTTT. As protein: CASSFGLGVASTDTQYF.

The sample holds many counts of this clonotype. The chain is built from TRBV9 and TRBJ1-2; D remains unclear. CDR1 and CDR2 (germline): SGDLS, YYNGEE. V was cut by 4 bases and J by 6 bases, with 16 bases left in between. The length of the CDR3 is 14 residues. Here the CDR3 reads CASSYYGPGDGYTF. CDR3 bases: TGTGCCAGCAGCTATTACGGTCCCGGCGATGGCTACACCTTC. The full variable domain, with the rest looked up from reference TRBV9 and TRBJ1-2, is DSGVTQTPKHLITATGQRVTLRCSPRSGDLSVYWYQQSLDQGLQFLIQYYNGEERAKGNILERFSAQQFPDLHSELNLSSLELGDSALYFCASSYYGPGDGYTFGSGTRLTVV.

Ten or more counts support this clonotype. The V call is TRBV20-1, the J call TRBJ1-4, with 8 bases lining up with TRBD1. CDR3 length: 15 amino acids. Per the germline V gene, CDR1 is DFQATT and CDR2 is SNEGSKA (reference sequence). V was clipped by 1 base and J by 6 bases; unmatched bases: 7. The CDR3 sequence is CSARAPGQVHEKLFF. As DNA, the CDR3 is TGCAGTGCTAGAGCACCGGGACAGGTGCATGAAAAACTGTTTTTT.

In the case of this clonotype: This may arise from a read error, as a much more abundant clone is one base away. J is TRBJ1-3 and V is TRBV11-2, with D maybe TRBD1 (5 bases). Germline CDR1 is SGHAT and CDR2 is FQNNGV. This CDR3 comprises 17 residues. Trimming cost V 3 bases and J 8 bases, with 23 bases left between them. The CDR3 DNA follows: TGTGCCAGCAGCTTTTTTTCACAGGACCGGTTGGGAGACACCATATATTTT. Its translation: CASSFFSQDRLGDTIYF.

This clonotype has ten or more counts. The CDR3 DNA sequence: TGTGCCAGCACCGAGAGGGGCTCTGGGGCCAACGTCCTGACTTTC. The encoded protein is CASTERGSGANVLTF. The chain couples TRBV7-2 to TRBJ2-6, with D possibly being TRBD1 or TRBD2 (5 bases each). The CDR3 consists of 15 residues. V was pared by 7 bases and J by 0 bases, with 10 bases between. Germline values: CDR1 SGHTA, CDR2 FQGNSA.

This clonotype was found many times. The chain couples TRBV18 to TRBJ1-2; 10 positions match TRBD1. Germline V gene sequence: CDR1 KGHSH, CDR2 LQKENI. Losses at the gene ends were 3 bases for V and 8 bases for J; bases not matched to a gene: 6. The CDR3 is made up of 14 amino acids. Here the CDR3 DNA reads TGTGCCAGCTCACCGGGACAGGGGTCGGAAGGCTACACCTTC. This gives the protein CASSPGQGSEGYTF.

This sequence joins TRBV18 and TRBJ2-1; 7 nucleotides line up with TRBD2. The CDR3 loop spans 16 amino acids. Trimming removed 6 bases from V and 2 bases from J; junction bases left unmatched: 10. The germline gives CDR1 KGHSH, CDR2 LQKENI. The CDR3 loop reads CASSPQGEGTYNEQFF. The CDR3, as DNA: TGTGCCAGCTCTCCCCAAGGGGAGGGAACCTACAATGAGCAGTTCTTC.

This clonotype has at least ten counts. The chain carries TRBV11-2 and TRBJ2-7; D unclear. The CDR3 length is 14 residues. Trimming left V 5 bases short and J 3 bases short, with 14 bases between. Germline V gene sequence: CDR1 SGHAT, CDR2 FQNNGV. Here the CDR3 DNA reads TGTGCCAGCAGCCCCGAAAAACCTAACTACGAGCAGTACTTC. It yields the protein CASSPEKPNYEQYF.

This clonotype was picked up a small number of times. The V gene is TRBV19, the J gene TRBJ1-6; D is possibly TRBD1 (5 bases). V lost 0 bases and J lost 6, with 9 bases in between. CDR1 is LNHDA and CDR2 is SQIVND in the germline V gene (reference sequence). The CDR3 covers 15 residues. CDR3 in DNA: TGTGCCAGTAGTATAGATGGGGGGATTAATTCACCCCTCCACTTT. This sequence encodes CASSIDGGINSPLHF.

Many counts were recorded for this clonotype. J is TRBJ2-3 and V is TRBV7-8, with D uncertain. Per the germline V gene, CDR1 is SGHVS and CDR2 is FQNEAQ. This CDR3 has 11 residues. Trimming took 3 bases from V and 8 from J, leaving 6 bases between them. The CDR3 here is CASSFGITQYF. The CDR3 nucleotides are TGTGCCAGCAGCTTTGGGATTACGCAGTATTTT. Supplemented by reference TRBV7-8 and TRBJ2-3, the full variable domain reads GAGVSQSPRYKVAKRGQDVALRCDPISGHVSLFWYQQALGQGPEFLTYFQNEAQLDKSGLPSDRFFAERPEGSVSTLKIQRTQQEDSAVYLCASSFGITQYFGPGTRLTVL.

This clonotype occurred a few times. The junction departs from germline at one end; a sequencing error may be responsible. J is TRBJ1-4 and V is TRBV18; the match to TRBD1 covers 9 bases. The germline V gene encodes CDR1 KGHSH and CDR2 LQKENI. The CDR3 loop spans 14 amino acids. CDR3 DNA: TGTTCCAGCTCGACGGGACAGGGTAATGAAAAACTGTTTTTT. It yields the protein CSSSTGQGNEKLFF.